This TCR beta chain stems from a study of CD8+ T cells in alopecia areata. In the study overall: The duration of tofacitinib was 6 to 18 months, with 6 months off drug afterward.

This clone was seen only a few times. The junction does not match germline at one end; this may be a read error. cDNA reverse transcribed from extracted RNA served as the sequencing template. Measured with immunoSEQ multiplex PCR; TCRdb has only the in-frame clones, and not every one. Of more than 150,000 clones listed, less than 65% are singletons. Here the sequenced sample was CD8+ T cells sorted from blood, taken at week 0. The sequence derives from a human donor with alopecia areata.

The DNA of the CDR3 is TGCGCCAGCAGCCAATGGACGGAGACACCCCTCCACTTT. Encoded protein: CASSQWTETPLHF. J is TRBJ1-6 and V is TRBV5-8; D remains ambiguous. The CDR3 is 13 residues long. Germline V CDR1 and CDR2: SGHTS, YDEGEE.